The present TCR beta chain was sequenced within a study of cytomegalovirus exposure and HLA in healthy donors. The count of this clone is one. Its antigen remains unidentified. With 60 Vbeta and 13 Jbeta primers, the PCR was carried out. Repertoires were generated with immunoSEQ multiplex PCR, while TCRdb's copy carries only in-frame clones and drops some. The sample consists of some 140,000 clones, about 84% of them appearing once. Study-level points and caveats: Links to common viral pathogens appeared, in a later analysis, for several of the most significant clusters.

Germline CDR1 and CDR2: LNHDA and SQIVND (reference sequence). J lost 2 bases, V lost 2 bases, and 3 bases had no gene match. The CDR3 runs 15 residues. This chain connects TRBV19 to TRBJ2-3, with 8 positions matching TRBD2. Input material: PBMCs. The sequence was collected from a woman in her thirties or forties in good health and CMV-seropositive. The CDR3 nucleotides are TGTGCCAGTAGTATAAGCGGGAGCCCCACAGATACGCAGTATTTT. Residues: CASSISGSPTDTQYF.